The 18 T cell receptor beta chains below were found in one sample sequenced in a study of T cells after yellow fever vaccination. TCRdb passed the 5' RACE reads through MiXCR, listing each CDR3 protein once. The table shows under 150,000 distinct CDR3 sequences, with roughly 8.2% occurring only once. Sequencing used CD4+ T cells sorted from PBMCs, obtained 5 days after the yellow fever booster vaccination. The receptors were sampled from a man between 25 and 39 years old who received the YFV17D yellow fever vaccine.

The genes are TRBV5-1 and TRBJ1-2, with D maybe TRBD1 (6 bases). This CDR3 is 15 amino acids long. The V end was cut by 0 bases, the J end by 4 bases, with 13 bases between. Germline V gene data show CDR1 as SGHRS and CDR2 as YFSETQ. The CDR3 here is CASSLGSGQFYGYTF. DNA of the CDR3: TGCGCCAGCAGCTTGGGCAGCGGACAGTTCTATGGCTACACCTTC.

This clonotype was detected ten times or more. V and J are TRBV10-2 and TRBJ2-2, with D maybe TRBD1 (6 bases). CDR1 is WSHSY and CDR2 is SAAADI in the germline V gene. The V end was cut by 4 bases, the J end by 4 bases, with 16 bases between. This CDR3 region has 16 residues. In DNA form, the CDR3 reads TGCGCCAGCAGTGCCCCAAGGGGGAGTACCACCGGGGAGCTGTTTTTT. It codes for CASSAPRGSTTGELFF.

This clonotype showed up many times. The chain links TRBV7-2 to TRBJ2-7; TRBD2 matches at 11 bases. With V trimmed by 1 base and J by 8 bases, 10 bases remained unmatched. The V gene's germline CDR1 is SGHTA and CDR2 FQGNSA. The CDR3 extends over 16 amino acids. The DNA of the CDR3 is TGTGCCAGCAGCTTAGTAGCGGGGGGGGCCCGGAATCAGCAGTACTTC. Translating gives CASSLVAGGARNQQYF.

This clonotype was counted at least ten times. This chain uses TRBV25-1 with TRBJ1-3; 7 bases line up with TRBD1. The CDR3 sequence is 16 residues long. The ends lost 1 base at V and 4 bases at J; junction bases unmatched: 7. CDR1 is MGHDK, CDR2 SYGVNS, per germline. The CDR3 loop is CASSESRGTVGNTIYF. The CDR3 DNA is TGTGCCAGCAGTGAATCCAGGGGGACAGTCGGAAACACCATATATTTT. The variable domain in full, with the rest retrieved from reference TRBV25-1 and TRBJ1-3, is EADIYQTPRYLVIGTGKKITLECSQTMGHDKMYWYQQDPGMELHLIHYSYGVNSTEKGDLSSESTVSRIRTEHFPLTLESARPSHTSQYLCASSESRGTVGNTIYFGEGSWLTVV.

This clonotype was counted at least ten times. The chain combines TRBV10-3 with TRBJ2-5; 7 bases line up with TRBD1. Unmatched junction bases numbered 5, after V lost 5 bases and J lost 5 bases. The CDR3 is made up of 13 amino acids. Germline values: CDR1 ENHRY, CDR2 SYGVKD. The CDR3 reads CAISKTGQETQYF. CDR3 bases: TGTGCCATCAGTAAGACAGGGCAGGAGACCCAGTACTTC.

This clonotype has more than one count but fewer than ten. The gene calls are TRBV5-4 and TRBJ2-3, with unresolved D. The germline V and J ends were trimmed by 0 bases and 3 bases, with 8 bases remaining between them. The CDR3 is made up of 14 amino acids. Looked up from germline, CDR1 is SGHNT and CDR2 is YYREEE (reference sequence). The CDR3 is CASSLDLQTDTQYF. The CDR3 DNA reads TGTGCCAGCAGCTTGGACTTACAGACAGATACGCAGTATTTT.

This clonotype was found many times. This chain uses TRBV5-1 with TRBJ2-2, with D maybe TRBD1 (5 bases). V lost 0 bases and J 5 bases, leaving 14 bases between the germline ends. CDR3 length: 16 amino acids. Germline CDR1 and CDR2: SGHRS and YFSETQ. The CDR3 nucleotides read TGCGCCAGCAGCTTGGCCCAGGGAACGAGAACCGGGGAGCTGTTTTTT. It codes for CASSLAQGTRTGELFF.

In its sample, this clonotype was seen a few times. The rearrangement uses TRBV20-1 and TRBJ2-7; 14 nucleotides line up with TRBD2. This CDR3 is built from 15 residues. V lost 6 bases to trimming and J lost 7 bases; unmatched junction nucleotides: 11. CDR1 and CDR2 (germline): DFQATT, SNEGSKA (reference sequence). This chain's CDR3 is CSAAETGTSGREQYF. CDR3 coding DNA: TGCAGTGCGGCGGAAACCGGGACTAGCGGGAGAGAGCAGTACTTC.

The sample holds many counts of this clonotype. This CDR3 reads CASSPGLATQETQYF. The CDR3 DNA follows: TGCGCCAGCAGCCCGGGACTAGCGACACAAGAGACCCAGTACTTC. The V gene is TRBV10-2, the J gene TRBJ2-5; 10 bases fit TRBD2. The V and J ends lost 6 bases and 2 bases, in that order; junction bases with no gene match: 6. Germline CDR1 is WSHSY and CDR2 is SAAADI. The CDR3 is 15 residues long.

This clonotype was seen more than once but under ten times. This chain joins TRBV11-3 and TRBJ2-1, with D tentatively TRBD1 (5 bases). V was shortened by 3 bases and J by 9 bases, with 18 bases between the two germline ends. CDR1 and CDR2 (germline): SGHNT, YENEEA. This CDR3 region has 15 residues. The CDR3 spells CASSFWGAQPPEQFF. CDR3 in DNA: TGTGCCAGCAGCTTTTGGGGCGCTCAACCCCCTGAGCAGTTCTTC.

This clonotype was observed at least ten times. V gene TRBV20-1 combines with J gene TRBJ2-3, with D tentatively TRBD2 (5 bases). Trimming shortened V by 7 bases and J by 4 bases, and 12 bases separated the two germline ends. This CDR3 has 12 residues. Germline lookup yields CDR1 DFQATT and CDR2 SNEGSKA (reference sequence). The CDR3 DNA sequence: TGCAGTGTGGAGGAATTCGCAGATACGCAGTATTTT. It codes for CSVEEFADTQYF.

Regarding this clonotype: A much bigger clone sits one base away, suggesting this may be a read error. J is TRBJ2-7 and V is TRBV20-1; D is perhaps TRBD1 (6 bases). The CDR3 sequence is 11 residues long. Germline V gene lookup returns CDR1 DFQATT and CDR2 SNEGSKA (reference sequence). CDR3 region: CNARQDHEQYF. The CDR3 DNA is TGCAATGCTCGACAGGATCACGAGCAGTACTTC.

This clonotype appeared a few times. The rearrangement uses TRBV6-5 and TRBJ1-3; D is unresolved. The CDR3 contains 16 residues. Between the trimmed V and J ends, which lost 2 bases and 0 bases, there was a span of 11 bases. Germline CDR1 is MNHEY and CDR2 is SVGAGI. The CDR3 protein is CASSYAAGYSGNTIYF. In DNA, the CDR3 is TGTGCCAGCAGTTACGCGGCGGGCTACTCTGGAAACACCATATATTTT.

This clonotype was counted many times. CDR3 amino acids: CASSLGTGAYEQYF. CDR3 bases: TGTGCCAGCAGTTTGGGGACAGGGGCCTACGAGCAGTACTTC. This chain links TRBV28 with TRBJ2-7; 10 bases agree with TRBD1. This CDR3 has 14 residues. In germline, CDR1 is MDHEN, CDR2 SYDVKM. Trimming removed 3 bases from V and 2 bases from J; junction bases left unmatched: 1.

A word on this clonotype: Just one base apart from a much larger clone, this may be a read error. V usage is TRBV5-4 and J usage is TRBJ2-2, with 11 positions matching TRBD2. The CDR3 has 18 residues. With 4 bases clipped from V and 0 bases from J, the junction kept 8 bases outside the gene matches. Germline assignment: CDR1 SGHNT and CDR2 YYREEE (reference sequence). The CDR3 loop is CASSSRPTSGANTGELFF. The CDR3 DNA is TGTGCCAGCAGCAGCAGGCCGACTAGCGGGGCGAACACCGGGGAGCTGTTTTTT.

This clonotype occurred many times. The chain links TRBV7-2 to TRBJ2-1, with D possibly matching TRBD1 (6 bases). The ends were cut back, 6 bases at V and 1 base at J, with 13 bases in the middle. Germline values: CDR1 SGHTA, CDR2 FQGNSA. CDR3 length: 15 amino acids. CDR3 sequence: CASSYDRTSYNEQFF. The DNA for the CDR3 is TGTGCCAGCAGTTACGACAGGACGTCCTACAATGAGCAGTTCTTC.

Many counts were recorded for this clonotype. The V gene is TRBV24-1, the J gene TRBJ2-7, with D uncertain. The V end lost 4 bases, the J end lost 6 bases, and 12 bases lay between the germline ends. Per germline, CDR1 KGHDR and CDR2 SFDVKD. This CDR3 is built from 13 residues. CDR3 loop: CATSEPGTPEQYF. DNA for the CDR3: TGTGCCACCAGTGAACCCGGTACCCCCGAGCAGTACTTC.

This clonotype was seen many times. V is TRBV6-1 and J is TRBJ2-2, with 9 bases lining up with TRBD2. The CDR3 runs to 15 residues. Trimming at V came to 6 bases and at J to 4 bases, leaving 6 bases not matched to a gene. The germline gives CDR1 MNHNS, CDR2 SASEGT. The CDR3 nucleotides read TGTGCCAGCAGGCCAACTAGCGGGCCCACCGGGGAGCTGTTTTTT. Translating it yields CASRPTSGPTGELFF.